One sample yielded the 7 T cell receptor beta chains listed below, sequenced in a study of shared clonotypes between healthy human individuals. Method: immunoSEQ multiplex PCR; TCRdb's copy keeps in-frame clones and lacks some. Here the sample spans some 2,500,000 clones, roughly 93% being singletons. The sample taken for sequencing was naive CD4+ T cells from PBMCs. The sample's subset: CD45RA+ positively selected. These receptors were collected from a man aged 18-30 years in good health. Some clones in this sample may be carry-over from other donors' samples.

V usage is TRBV10-3 and J usage is TRBJ1-1; no clear D. CDR1 and CDR2 from the germline V gene are ENHRY and SYGVKD. V shed 6 bases and J shed 5 bases, with 7 bases lying between them. The CDR3 sequence is 11 residues long. CDR3: CAIRDLTEAFF. The CDR3 DNA reads as TGTGCCATCAGGGATCTAACTGAAGCTTTCTTT.

V usage is TRBV18 and J usage is TRBJ1-3; D might be TRBD1 (5 bases). The V end was cut by 4 bases, the J end by 4 bases, with 14 bases between. Germline V gives CDR1 KGHSH, CDR2 LQKENI. This CDR3 has 15 residues. The CDR3 DNA follows: TGTGCCAGCTCACGGGGCTCGCCGTCCGGAAACACCATATATTTT. Translated: CASSRGSPSGNTIYF. The full variable domain, its missing parts supplied by reference TRBV18 and TRBJ1-3, is NAGVMQNPRHLVRRRGQEARLRCSPMKGHSHVYWYRQLPEEGLKFMVYLQKENIIDESGMPKERFSAEFPKEGPSILRIQQVVRGDSAAYFCASSRGSPSGNTIYFGEGSWLTVV.

V and J are TRBV6-1 and TRBJ2-7; 8 positions match TRBD1. V trimming: 5 bases; J trimming: 2 bases; junction bases outside the gene matches: 5. Germline V gene sequence: CDR1 MNHNS, CDR2 SASEGT. CDR3 length: 14 residues. CDR3 protein: CASSTGQGAYEQYF. The CDR3 DNA reads TGTGCCAGCAGTACCGGACAGGGAGCCTACGAGCAGTACTTC.

The rearrangement uses TRBV5-1 and TRBJ2-2, with a tentative D call TRBD2 (6 bases). The CDR3 is made up of 15 amino acids. From germline, CDR1 is SGHRS and CDR2 YFSETQ. Trimming pared 5 bases from V and 5 bases from J, leaving 16 bases between. CDR3 sequence (DNA): TGCGCCAGCAGAAGACCGGGAGTCCAGACCGGGGAGCTGTTTTTT. Its translation: CASRRPGVQTGELFF.

V gene TRBV7-6 combines with J gene TRBJ1-5; D is unclear. Germline V CDR1 and CDR2: SGHVS, FNYEAQ. The CDR3 runs to 14 residues. V was cut by 5 bases and J by 1 base, with 9 bases left in between. The CDR3 region is CASSRQASNQPQHF. The CDR3 DNA reads TGTGCCAGCAGCCGGCAGGCAAGCAATCAGCCCCAGCATTTT.

The chain recombines TRBV11-1 with TRBJ2-1; possibly TRBD2 for D (6 bases). The CDR3 runs to 15 residues. Germline-derived CDR1 and CDR2 are SGHAT and FQDESV (reference sequence). Trimming took 5 bases from V and 10 from J, leaving 21 bases between them. CDR3 sequence reads: CASSPGDSKKGEQFF. The CDR3 DNA follows: TGTGCCAGCAGCCCGGGAGATAGCAAAAAGGGGGAGCAGTTCTTC.

The chain employs TRBV6-5 and TRBJ2-5; D may be TRBD2 (6 bases). This CDR3 is built from 14 residues. V was clipped by 5 bases and J by 5 bases, with 15 bases between them. CDR1 is MNHEY and CDR2 is SVGAGI in the germline V gene. CDR3 in amino acids: CASSVLGLEETQYF. As DNA, the CDR3 is TGTGCCAGCAGTGTTTTGGGACTGGAGGAGACCCAGTACTTC.